This T cell receptor (beta chain) was documented in a study of early T cells in non-severe SARS-CoV-2 infection. Individual cDNA molecules received unique molecular identifiers. TCRdb reprocessed the 5' RACE reads with MiXCR, giving one entry per CDR3 protein. Here the sample spans tens of thousands of distinct CDR3 sequences, 9.5% to 15% being singletons. Germline V gives CDR1 SEHNR, CDR2 FQNEAQ (reference sequence). The CDR3 loop spans 18 amino acids. With 4 bases removed from V and 6 bases from J, the gap between germline ends came to 27 bases. This receptor was obtained from an adult who was a healthcare worker with PCR-confirmed SARS-CoV-2 infection or an uninfected control (not recorded which). The chain combines TRBV7-9 with TRBJ1-1; D is unclear. The specimen was whole blood, collected at baseline. This CDR3 reads CASSSTPTERPDGAEAFF. DNA for the CDR3: TGTGCCAGCAGCTCCACTCCCACCGAAAGACCCGATGGGGCTGAAGCTTTCTTT.